The source of this TCR beta chain is a study of T-cell reconstitution after alpha-beta-depleted transplantation in children. General study findings and limits: Reportedly, alpha-beta T cells present about two months post-transplant originated from several hundred expanded clones of graft origin. Certain patients had high TCRbeta diversity at day 60, and it came from recipient T cells and thymic progenitors that survived. From newly produced T cells came most of the T-cell counts and diversity one year after transplant.

V gave up 4 bases and J gave up 7 bases; unmatched junction bases: 19. The CDR3 runs 17 residues. Germline loops: CDR1 SGHKS, CDR2 YYEKEE (reference sequence). Preparation of the TCRbeta library used unique molecular identifiers. TCRdb independently ran MiXCR on the PCR reads; one entry per CDR3 protein. In the table there are 610,000 or so distinct CDR3 sequences, roughly 27% of which are singletons. To note about this clonotype: Its antigen is still unknown.

This receptor was identified in a boy younger than two with Wiskott-Aldrich syndrome, due to receive a stem cell transplant. The V and J genes are TRBV5-5 and TRBJ2-7, with TRBD2 identical over 8 bases. The starting material was PBMCs, obtained before TCRalphabeta/CD19-depleted stem cell transplant. CDR3 residues: CASSPPPVVAGWKEQYF. DNA for the CDR3: TGTGCCAGCAGCCCCCCCCCGGTGGTAGCGGGATGGAAAGAGCAGTACTTC.